The clone carrying this T cell receptor (beta chain) appeared a few times. This entry comes from a study of T-cell reconstitution after alpha-beta-depleted transplantation in children. Library preparation (for TCRbeta) was performed with unique molecular identifiers. TCRdb re-called the PCR reads through MiXCR, storing one row per CDR3 protein. The table has about 500,000 distinct CDR3 sequences, around a third seen once; the top ten hold under 3%. Germline assignment: CDR1 SGHNT and CDR2 YYREEE (reference sequence). The CDR3 runs to 15 residues. The V and J ends lost 1 base and 2 bases respectively, with 10 bases between them.

The clonotype originates from a human donor who donated a stem cell graft to a child with aplastic anemia. This sequence joins TRBV5-4 and TRBJ1-3; D is perhaps TRBD1 (6 bases). This sample comprised PBMCs from the stem cell graft donor, obtained from the stem cell graft. For the CDR3, the DNA is TGTGCCAGCAGCTTGTTCTCAGGGGCTGGAAACACCATATATTTT. Its protein is CASSLFSGAGNTIYF.